This TCR beta chain was sequenced in a study of T cells in localized non-small cell lung cancer (TCRdb year 2020). As for the study more broadly: The study analyzed T cell repertoires of roughly 220 early-stage NSCLC patients, comparing tumors and uninvolved tumor-adjacent lungs. All 250 or so NSCLC patients in the cohort were treatment-naive and had localized lung tumors that were resected. A mean age of approximately 66 years was recorded for the NSCLC patients, of whom 129 were male and 90 to 110 were female.

At diagnosis, tumor, uninvolved tumor-adjacent lung and peripheral blood were collected and then preserved as a mix of FFPE and fresh-frozen material. For TCR repertoire profiling, blood samples were analyzed in the form of peripheral blood mononuclear cells. Concerning this clone itself: Its antigen is unknown. No base quality values were provided; no much bigger clone lies one nucleotide off.

V loses 7 bases of germline sequence and J loses 4 bases, and the interval between the two ends is 10 bases. From its cysteine to its phenylalanine, the CDR3 spans 11 amino acids. Solely the CDR3 DNA is kept, with 33 bases framed from the first base. CDR1 and CDR2 (SQVTM, ANQGSEA) derive from the germline V gene. Beyond this particular receptor, the publication reports: Longer overall survival was associated with higher T cell density in blood, whereas shorter survival was associated with higher clonality in adjacent lung. A median of roughly 56 of the top 100 tumor clones were detected in paired uninvolved adjacent lung, and under 30 of these tumor clones were also found among the top 100 clones of the paired uninvolved adjacent lung. Because the study design was exploratory, TCR variables were selected using unadjusted p-values without false-discovery rate correction. Because multi-region tumor sequencing was not performed, intratumor heterogeneity could not be ruled out. Uninvolved tumor-adjacent lung showed the highest T cell clonality, higher than tumor, which suggests more focused antigenic responses in the adjacent lung.

The immunoSEQ Assay was used to sequence TCR beta CDR3 regions from DNA. Under the source paper's analysis protocol: T cell density was computed as TCR beta template counts normalized to usable DNA estimated by amplifying housekeeping genes. The preseqR package was used to estimate richness by extrapolating to 400,000 templates for PBMC samples and to 120,000 templates for tissue samples. Clonality was taken to be one minus Pielou's evenness. Tissue-enriched TCRs were identified through differential abundance testing performed on productive amino-acid clonotypes, with a minimum total count of 5 and an alpha of 0.1. The Jaccard Index and the Morisita Overlap Index were used to measure how much the repertoires overlapped between compartments. GLIPH grouped TCR beta CDR3s together with public tetramer-defined viral CDR3s, and a viral motif had to include at least three viral sequences and show V-gene enrichment. Entries here come from immuneACCESS through TCRdb and include only in-frame sequences with V and J called. Some clones fail to appear in such tables; in the studies checked, an unresolved V gene covers under half of the shortfall, and the cause of the remainder is unknown. That table supplies the V and J calls and clone size; D and trimming were determined from the DNA. Recorded for this sample are tens of thousands of clones; about four fifths of them occurred a single time. The ten biggest clones cover about 16% of the sample.

This TCR came from a male donor aged 60 or over with stage III squamous cell lung carcinoma. The receptor chain draws on TRBV29-1 and TRBJ1-2; confidence is insufficient to name the D gene. The sequenced sample was peripheral blood, obtained before any cancer treatment. For the CDR3, the sequence is CSGAEIYGYTF. In nucleotide form, the sequence is TGCAGCGGTGCTGAGATCTATGGCTACACCTTC.